This T cell receptor beta chain was retrieved from a study of CD8 T cells in Susac syndrome. Germline V gene data show CDR1 as GTSNPN and CDR2 as SVGIG (reference sequence). V was shortened by 6 bases and J by 8 bases, with 10 bases between the two germline ends. The CDR3 extends over 11 amino acids. Remarks on this clonotype: Antigen specificity is unknown.

Reverse transcription of 0.5 to 1 ug RNA was carried out with random hexamers. Coverage of TCR beta CDR3 amplification by immunoSEQ multiplex PCR extended to 54 Vbeta and 13 Jbeta. TCRdb analysed the immunoSEQ multiplex PCR reads with MiXCR anew, one entry per CDR3 protein. The top ten hold 0.098% of the sample, which has 150,000 to 200,000 distinct CDR3 sequences, approximately 94% seen once. Points from the study as a whole: A relatively small number of individuals underwent TCR sequencing and HLA analysis.

The V and J genes are TRBV30 and TRBJ1-4, with unresolved D. The sample comprised CD4+ T cells from PBMCs. The TCR was taken from a human donor with Susac syndrome. The CDR3 sequence is CACHMNEKLFF. The CDR3 bases are TGTGCCTGCCACATGAACGAAAAACTGTTTTTT.